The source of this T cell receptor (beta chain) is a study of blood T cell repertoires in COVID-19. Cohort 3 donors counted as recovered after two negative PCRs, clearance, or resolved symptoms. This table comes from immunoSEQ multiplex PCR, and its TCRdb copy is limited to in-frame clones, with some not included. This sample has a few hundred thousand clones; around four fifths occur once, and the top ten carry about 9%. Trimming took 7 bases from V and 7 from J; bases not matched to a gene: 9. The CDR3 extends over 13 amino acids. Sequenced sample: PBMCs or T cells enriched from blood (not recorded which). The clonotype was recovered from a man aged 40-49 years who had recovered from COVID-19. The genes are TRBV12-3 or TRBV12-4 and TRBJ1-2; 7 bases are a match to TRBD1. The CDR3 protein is CASTRDRRTGYTF. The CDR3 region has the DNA TGTGCCAGCACCCGGGACAGAAGGACTGGCTACACCTTC.